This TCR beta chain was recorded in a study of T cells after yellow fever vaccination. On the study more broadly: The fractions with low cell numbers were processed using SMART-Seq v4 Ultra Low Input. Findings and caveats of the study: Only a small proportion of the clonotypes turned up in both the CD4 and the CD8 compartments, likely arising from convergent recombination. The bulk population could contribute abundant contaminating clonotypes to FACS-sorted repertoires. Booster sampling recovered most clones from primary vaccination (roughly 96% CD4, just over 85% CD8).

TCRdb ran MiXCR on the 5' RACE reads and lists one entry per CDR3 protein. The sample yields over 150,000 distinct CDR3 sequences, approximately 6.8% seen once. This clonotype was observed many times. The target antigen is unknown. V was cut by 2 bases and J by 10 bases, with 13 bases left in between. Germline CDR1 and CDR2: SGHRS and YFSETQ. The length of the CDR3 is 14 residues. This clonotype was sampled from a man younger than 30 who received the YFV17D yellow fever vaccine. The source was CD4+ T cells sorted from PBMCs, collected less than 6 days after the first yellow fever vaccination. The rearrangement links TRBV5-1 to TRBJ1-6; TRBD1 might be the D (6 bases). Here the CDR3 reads CASSLGTIRSPLHF. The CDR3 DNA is TGCGCCAGCAGCTTAGGGACAATAAGGTCACCCCTCCACTTT.